The clone carrying this T cell receptor beta chain was found many times. The target antigen is unknown. Other autoimmune disease, uncontrolled infection, pregnancy and lactation led to exclusion. CDR3 regions of TCR beta were amplified from RNA transcripts. An initial RT-PCR round employing HTBI primers preceded a second-round multiplex PCR. TCRdb reprocessed the multiplex PCR reads with MiXCR, giving one entry per CDR3 protein. The data show about 390,000 distinct CDR3 sequences, less than 20% seen once. CDR1 and CDR2 from the germline V gene are SNHLY and FYNNEI. V was pared by 4 bases and J by 2 bases, with 6 bases between. The CDR3 loop spans 12 amino acids. The data belong to a study of Graves' ophthalmopathy and Graves' hyperthyroidism. General study findings and limits: Most thyroid clonotypes with frequency above 0.001 were detected in blood too. The 13-signature model separated ophthalmopathy from stable hyperthyroidism at just under 90% sensitivity and around 81% specificity. The model forecast ophthalmopathy progression, reaching roughly 70% sensitivity and roughly 72% specificity.

The chain recombines TRBV2 with TRBJ2-7; no firm D call. The sample consisted of peripheral blood. The sequence was obtained from a woman aged 18-29 years with stable Graves' hyperthyroidism. CDR3 loop: CASSVATYEQYF. The CDR3 DNA reads as TGTGCCAGCAGTGTGGCAACCTACGAGCAGTACTTC.